Following are 14 T cell receptor beta chains from one sample sequenced in a study of OX40 agonist ivuxolimab in advanced cancers. Only in-frame clones appear in the TCRdb table, and some are missing; sequencing was by immunoSEQ multiplex PCR. Of tens of thousands of clones in the sample, around 89% were seen once. Sequenced here: CD4+ or CD8+ T cells sorted from blood, sampled in a trial of the OX40 agonist ivuxolimab. All receptors come from an adult with an advanced solid tumor such as melanoma, head and neck, liver or kidney cancer.

The chain links TRBV6-6 to TRBJ1-4; D unclear. V was pared by 2 bases and J by 14 bases, with 15 bases between. The CDR3 totals 13 residues. The germline V gene encodes CDR1 MNHNY and CDR2 SVGAGI (reference sequence). The CDR3: CASSYERNRVLFF. In nucleotides, the CDR3 is TGTGCCAGCAGTTACGAGCGGAATAGAGTCCTGTTTTTT.

The chain links TRBV6-5 to TRBJ2-7, with D possibly called TRBD1 or TRBD2 (5 bases each). V was trimmed by 4 bases and J by 0 bases, leaving 16 bases between them. This CDR3 is 16 amino acids long. From germline, CDR1 is MNHEY and CDR2 SVGAGI. The CDR3: CASSSRGAQSSYEQYF. CDR3 in DNA: TGTGCCAGCAGTTCACGAGGGGCCCAGAGCTCCTACGAGCAGTACTTC.

V usage is TRBV29-1 and J usage is TRBJ2-1; D gene uncertain. The CDR3 has 13 residues. V lost 0 bases, J lost 9 bases, and 12 bases lay in between. Germline assignment: CDR1 SQVTM and CDR2 ANQGSEA. The CDR3 nucleotides are TGCAGCGTTGAAGATTCAGCTTCCAGTGAGCAGTTCTTC. Protein sequence: CSVEDSASSEQFF.

The chain recombines TRBV12-5 with TRBJ2-7, with D unresolved. CDR3 length equals 12 residues. Germline V gene sequence: CDR1 LGHNT, CDR2 FRNRAP. V was shortened by 4 bases and J by 6 bases, with 10 bases between the two germline ends. The CDR3 reads CASGSEVSEQYF. The CDR3, as DNA: TGTGCTAGTGGTTCCGAGGTCAGCGAGCAGTACTTC.

The chain recombines TRBV6-5 with TRBJ2-7, with 9 bases fitting TRBD1. The CDR3 runs to 15 residues. With V trimmed by 6 bases and J by 3 bases, 9 bases remained unmatched. The germline gives CDR1 MNHEY, CDR2 SVGAGI. CDR3 DNA sequence: TGTGCCAGCAGCCGACCGGGACAGGGAGGCTACGAGCAGTACTTC. Amino acid sequence: CASSRPGQGGYEQYF.

The rearrangement uses TRBV6-4 and TRBJ2-1, with 8 nucleotides matching TRBD2. With 7 bases clipped from V and 6 bases from J, the junction kept 11 bases outside the gene matches. The germline CDR1 and CDR2 sequences are MRHNA and SNTAGT. This CDR3 has 15 residues. The CDR3 here is CASTLTAGVVNEQFF. CDR3 sequence (DNA): TGTGCCAGCACGCTCACAGCGGGAGTGGTCAATGAGCAGTTCTTC.

V is TRBV30 and J is TRBJ2-3; a weak D match, TRBD1 (5 bases). V lost 2 bases and J lost 3, with 6 bases in between. The CDR3 sequence is 12 residues long. In germline, CDR1 is GTSNPN, CDR2 SVGIG (reference sequence). CDR3 protein: CAWSPGTDTQYF. The DNA for the CDR3 is TGTGCCTGGAGTCCAGGGACAGATACGCAGTATTTT.

The CDR3 reads CASIPGGGYYEQYF. CDR3 in DNA: TGTGCCAGCATCCCAGGGGGCGGTTACTACGAGCAGTACTTC. The rearrangement uses TRBV11-2 and TRBJ2-7; 8 nucleotides align to TRBD1. Germline CDR1 SGHAT, CDR2 FQNNGV. This CDR3 has 14 amino acids. The ends lost 7 bases at V and 3 bases at J; junction bases unmatched: 8.

This clone has only a few counts. The V call is TRBV11-3, the J call TRBJ1-1; D uncertain. Germline-derived CDR1 and CDR2 are SGHNT and YENEEA. The length of the CDR3 is 13 residues. V shed 1 base and J shed 2 bases, with 5 bases lying between them. The CDR3 here is CASSLAGNTEAFF. The DNA for the CDR3 is TGTGCCAGCAGCTTAGCGGGAAACACTGAAGCTTTCTTT. The complete variable domain, with remaining parts taken from reference TRBV11-3 and TRBJ1-1, reads EAGVVQSPRYKIIEKKQPVAFWCNPISGHNTLYWYLQNLGQGPELLIRYENEEAVDDSQLPKDRFSAERLKGVDSTLKIQPAELGDSAVYLCASSLAGNTEAFFGQGTRLTVV.

CDR3 in amino acids: CASSALSGTAVSYEQYF. The CDR3 nucleotides are TGTGCCAGCAGTGCACTCTCCGGGACAGCCGTTTCCTACGAGCAGTACTTC. V usage is TRBV6-1 and J usage is TRBJ2-7, with TRBD1 matching 7 bases. CDR1 and CDR2 from the germline V gene are MNHNS and SASEGT. The CDR3 runs 17 residues. With V trimmed by 4 bases and J by 1 base, 13 bases remained unmatched.

V and J are TRBV19 and TRBJ2-3, with D tentatively TRBD1 or TRBD2 (5 bases each). V lost 4 bases and J 5 bases, leaving 10 bases between the germline ends. The germline gives CDR1 LNHDA, CDR2 SQIVND (reference sequence). The CDR3 runs 13 residues. The CDR3 DNA reads as TGTGCCAGTAGTACTGGGACGGAAGATACGCAGTATTTT. Protein product: CASSTGTEDTQYF.

The table lists this clone with a count of one. The rearrangement joins TRBV30 to TRBJ2-7; D ambiguous. CDR3 length: 12 residues. Trimming cost V 2 bases and J 4 bases, with 9 bases left between them. Germline V gives CDR1 GTSNPN, CDR2 SVGIG (reference sequence). The CDR3 nucleotides read TGTGCCTGGAGTCTCAGCGCTTACGAGCAGTACTTC. It encodes CAWSLSAYEQYF.

The gene calls are TRBV7-2 and TRBJ2-7; 10 nucleotides match TRBD1. CDR3 length: 14 amino acids. V shed 5 bases and J 3 bases; nucleotides not matched to a gene: 4. From germline, CDR1 is SGHTA and CDR2 FQGNSA. CDR3: CASSNGQGGYEQYF. The DNA of the CDR3 is TGTGCCAGCAGCAATGGACAGGGGGGCTACGAGCAGTACTTC.

This rearrangement joins TRBV19 to TRBJ1-1; maybe TRBD1 (6 bases). The ends were cut back, 4 bases at V and 4 bases at J, with 19 bases in the middle. CDR1 is LNHDA and CDR2 is SQIVND in the germline V gene (reference sequence). The CDR3 extends over 16 amino acids. CDR3: CASSTPEGGMTTEAFF. DNA of the CDR3: TGTGCCAGTAGTACTCCCGAGGGGGGAATGACCACTGAAGCTTTCTTT.